This T cell receptor beta chain was found in a study of blood T cells in healthy people across ages. Overall study: Per every two T cells, about one barcoded beta molecule was captured by template switching.

This clonotype showed up just a few times. It was with a sample-barcoded 5' primer and a J-beta primer mix that a second PCR of about 6 to 12 cycles was run. TCRdb reanalysed the 5' RACE reads using MiXCR and keeps one entry per CDR3 protein. Of around 1,800,000 distinct CDR3 sequences listed, approximately 39% were seen once; the top ten hold 20% to 25%. V was cut by 1 base and J by 3 bases, with 14 bases left in between. CDR3 length: 15 residues. Germline V gene data show CDR1 as SQVTM and CDR2 as ANQGSEA. V and J are TRBV29-1 and TRBJ2-3; D gene unclear. The source of this sequence is a human donor in good health. Sequencing was done on a sample of blood. In DNA form, the CDR3 reads TGCAGCGTTGAAGGGTTAATGCGACCAACAGATACGCAGTATTTT. Translating it yields CSVEGLMRPTDTQYF.